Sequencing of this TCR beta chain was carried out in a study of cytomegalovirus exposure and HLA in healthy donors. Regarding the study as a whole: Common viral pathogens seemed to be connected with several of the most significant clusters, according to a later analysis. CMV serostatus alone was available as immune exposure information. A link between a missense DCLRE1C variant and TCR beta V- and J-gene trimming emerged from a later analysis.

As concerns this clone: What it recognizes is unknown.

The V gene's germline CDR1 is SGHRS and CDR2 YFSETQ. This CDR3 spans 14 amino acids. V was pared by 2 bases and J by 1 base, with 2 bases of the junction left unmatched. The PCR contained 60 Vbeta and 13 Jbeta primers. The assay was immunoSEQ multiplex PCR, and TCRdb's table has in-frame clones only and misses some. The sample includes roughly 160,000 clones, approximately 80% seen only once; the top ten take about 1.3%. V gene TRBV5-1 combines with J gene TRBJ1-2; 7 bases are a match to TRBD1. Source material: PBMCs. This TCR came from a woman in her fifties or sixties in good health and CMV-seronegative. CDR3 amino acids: CASSFDRVNYGYTF. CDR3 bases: TGCGCCAGCAGCTTTGACAGGGTTAACTATGGCTACACCTTC.